The 19 T cell receptor beta chains below were found in one sample sequenced in a study of Graves' ophthalmopathy and Graves' hyperthyroidism. RNA transcripts were the source from which TCR beta CDR3 regions were amplified. HTBI-primed RT-PCR formed the first round, and a multiplex PCR formed the second. TCRdb re-called the multiplex PCR reads with MiXCR, one entry per CDR3 protein. Among 200,000 to 250,000 distinct CDR3 sequences listed, about 22% were seen once. The sequenced material came from peripheral blood. The receptor set was obtained from a woman in her forties or fifties with Graves' ophthalmopathy.

This clonotype came up many times. The J gene is TRBJ2-3, the V gene TRBV6-4; TRBD2 aligns across 10 bases. The trim removed 2 bases at V and 2 bases at J, leaving 4 bases unmatched. The germline V gene has CDR1 MRHNA and CDR2 SNTAGT. The CDR3 sequence is 16 residues long. In DNA form, the CDR3 reads TGTGCCAGCAGTGACGGACTAGCGGTTATCACAGATACGCAGTATTTT. Translated, it gives CASSDGLAVITDTQYF.

This clonotype turned up a few times. This chain links TRBV11-2 with TRBJ1-2, with 8 bases aligning to TRBD1. J gave up 4 bases and V 5 bases, and 9 bases lay outside the gene matches. Germline lookup yields CDR1 SGHAT and CDR2 FQNNGV. The CDR3 is 15 residues long. CDR3 nucleotides: TGTGCCAGCAGCGTAGGACAGGGAAGGAGCTATGGCTACACCTTC. It codes for CASSVGQGRSYGYTF.

This clonotype was detected a few times. The chain uses TRBV28 and TRBJ2-7; 15 positions match TRBD2. This CDR3 is built from 15 residues. CDR1 is MDHEN, CDR2 SYDVKM, per germline. Germline trimming cut 2 bases from V and 4 bases from J; bases unmatched to any gene: 0. In DNA form, the CDR3 reads TGTGCCAGCAGTTTAGGGACTAGCGGGAGGTACGAGCAGTACTTC. This gives the protein CASSLGTSGRYEQYF.

This clonotype came up many times. The chain is built from TRBV30 and TRBJ2-4; the match to TRBD2 covers 15 bases. This CDR3 has 18 amino acids. V trimming: 0 bases; J trimming: 0 bases; junction bases outside the gene matches: 3. Looked up from germline, CDR1 is GTSNPN and CDR2 is SVGIG (reference sequence). The CDR3 sequence: CAWSVGLAGGLAKNIQYF. The CDR3 DNA follows: TGTGCCTGGAGTGTAGGACTAGCGGGAGGGCTAGCCAAAAACATTCAGTACTTC.

This clonotype was recorded many times. The rearrangement uses TRBV6-1 and TRBJ1-5; 7 nucleotides align to TRBD1. Losses at the gene ends were 4 bases for V and 0 bases for J; bases not matched to a gene: 3. The CDR3 has 15 amino acids. CDR1 is MNHNS and CDR2 is SASEGT in the germline V gene. In nucleotides, the CDR3 is TGTGCCAGCAGTGTAGGACAGGCTAGCAATCAGCCCCAGCATTTT. The encoded protein is CASSVGQASNQPQHF.

This clonotype was found a few times. This chain uses TRBV20-1 with TRBJ2-5; a possible D gene is TRBD2 (5 bases). Germline V gene data show CDR1 as DFQATT and CDR2 as SNEGSKA (reference sequence). V was cut by 3 bases and J by 1 base, with 15 bases left in between. There are 15 residues in the CDR3. In DNA form, the CDR3 reads TGCAGTGCTAGGGGCGGACTGTCCTTCCAAGAGACCCAGTACTTC. Translation gives CSARGGLSFQETQYF.

This clonotype was seen only a few times. This chain links TRBV28 with TRBJ2-5; weak D call: TRBD1 (5 bases). The CDR3 totals 16 residues. Trimming took off 3 bases at V and 3 bases at J, with 17 bases between the two ends. In germline, CDR1 is MDHEN, CDR2 SYDVKM. This chain's CDR3 is CASSFWRQAGKETQYF. CDR3 DNA sequence: TGTGCCAGCAGTTTTTGGCGTCAGGCAGGGAAAGAGACCCAGTACTTC.

This clonotype was seen ten or more times. The CDR3 reads CASSSTSAEQYF. As DNA, the CDR3 is TGTGCCAGCAGCTCGACTAGCGCTGAGCAGTACTTC. This chain uses TRBV11-1 with TRBJ2-7; TRBD2 matches 8 bases. The CDR3 contains 12 residues. CDR1 and CDR2 from the germline V gene are SGHAT and FQDESV (reference sequence). Trimming at V came to 4 bases and at J to 7 bases, leaving 3 bases not matched to a gene.

The sample holds many counts of this clonotype. The chain has TRBV6-2 or TRBV6-3 and TRBJ2-5; D remains unclear. V lost 2 bases to trimming and J lost 2 bases, with 9 bases between them. This CDR3 is built from 14 residues. Germline values: CDR1 MNHEY, CDR2 SVGEGT. Written as DNA, the CDR3 is TGTGCCAGCAGTTACCTGACCCCTCAAGAGACCCAGTACTTC. It is translated as CASSYLTPQETQYF.

The CDR3 loop is CASRAGTGRWAFF. The CDR3 DNA sequence: TGTGCCAGCAGGGCCGGGACAGGGCGATGGGCTTTCTTT. The chain recombines TRBV2 with TRBJ1-1, with TRBD1 matching over 9 bases. Germline CDR1 reads SNHLY; CDR2 reads FYNNEI. Germline trimming cut 6 bases from V and 11 bases from J; bases unmatched to any gene: 10. This CDR3 is 13 amino acids long.

This clonotype appeared many times. The chain is built from TRBV13 and TRBJ2-5; 9 bases align to TRBD2. The ends lost 5 bases at V and 5 bases at J; junction bases unmatched: 9. Germline-derived CDR1 and CDR2 are PRHDT and FYEKMQ (reference sequence). CDR3 length equals 15 residues. Here the CDR3 DNA reads TGTGCCAGCAGCCGCGTAGCGGGAGTGGAGGAGACCCAGTACTTC. It yields the protein CASSRVAGVEETQYF.

This clonotype showed up just a few times. This chain links TRBV5-1 with TRBJ1-3, with a possible D match to TRBD1 (5 bases). The ends were cut back, 0 bases at V and 0 bases at J, with 13 bases in the middle. This CDR3 has 17 residues. CDR1 is SGHRS, CDR2 YFSETQ, per germline. The CDR3: CASSLEYGGSSGNTIYF. CDR3 coding DNA: TGCGCCAGCAGCTTGGAATATGGGGGGAGCTCTGGAAACACCATATATTTT.

The chain links TRBV5-5 to TRBJ2-7; D not certain. Germline CDR1 is SGHKS and CDR2 is YYEKEE (reference sequence). Trimming cost V 4 bases and J 5 bases, with 16 bases left between them. The CDR3 has 14 amino acids. The CDR3, as DNA: TGTGCCAGCAGCCCTAGATTCGACACCGACGAGCAGTACTTC. It is translated as CASSPRFDTDEQYF.

In this sample, this clonotype turned up many times. The chain uses TRBV19 and TRBJ1-2, with D tentatively TRBD1 (5 bases). CDR1 is LNHDA and CDR2 is SQIVND in the germline V gene (reference sequence). CDR3 length equals 13 residues. V dropped 3 bases and J dropped 8 bases, with 13 bases sitting between them. CDR3 sequence: CASSMAGHRGYTF. CDR3 DNA: TGTGCCAGTAGTATGGCAGGGCACCGGGGCTACACCTTC.

This clonotype was recorded many times. The V call is TRBV20-1, the J call TRBJ2-5, with 7 bases matching TRBD2. Germline V CDR1 and CDR2: DFQATT, SNEGSKA (reference sequence). This CDR3 spans 15 amino acids. V lost 2 bases, J lost 0 bases, and 6 bases stayed unmatched. The CDR3 region is CSARKRGGNQETQYF. CDR3 in DNA: TGCAGTGCTAGAAAAAGGGGAGGGAACCAAGAGACCCAGTACTTC.

DNA for the CDR3: TGTGCCAGCAGAACAAATTCACCCCTCCACTTT. It specifies CASRTNSPLHF. The V call is TRBV6-1, the J call TRBJ1-6; no clear D. The germline CDR1 and CDR2 sequences are MNHNS and SASEGT. Trimming took off 6 bases at V and 7 bases at J, with 4 bases between the two ends. CDR3 size: 11 residues.

This clonotype was counted many times. The chain has TRBV7-2 and TRBJ2-2; maybe TRBD2 (6 bases). V was cut by 5 bases and J by 4 bases, with 11 bases left in between. Germline V gene lookup returns CDR1 SGHTA and CDR2 FQGNSA. The CDR3 has 14 amino acids. CDR3 DNA sequence: TGTGCCAGCAGCCCGACGGGGGTCACCGGGGAGCTGTTTTTT. Translated, it gives CASSPTGVTGELFF.

The chain carries TRBV12-3 or TRBV12-4 and TRBJ2-5; TRBD2 matches at 7 bases. The CDR3 sequence is 17 residues long. Trimming took 6 bases from V and 0 from J; bases not matched to a gene: 13. CDR3 protein: CASRIREASRYQETQYF. DNA of the CDR3: TGTGCCAGCAGGATCCGGGAGGCCTCCAGGTACCAAGAGACCCAGTACTTC.

Ten or more counts support this clonotype. The chain joins TRBV7-8 to TRBJ2-3; maybe TRBD1 (6 bases). The germline V gene has CDR1 SGHVS and CDR2 FQNEAQ. Trimming pared 6 bases from V and 1 base from J, leaving 14 bases between. The CDR3 is 15 amino acids. CDR3: CASRGDRSGTDTQYF. The CDR3 DNA sequence: TGTGCCAGCAGAGGAGACAGGTCTGGCACAGATACGCAGTATTTT.